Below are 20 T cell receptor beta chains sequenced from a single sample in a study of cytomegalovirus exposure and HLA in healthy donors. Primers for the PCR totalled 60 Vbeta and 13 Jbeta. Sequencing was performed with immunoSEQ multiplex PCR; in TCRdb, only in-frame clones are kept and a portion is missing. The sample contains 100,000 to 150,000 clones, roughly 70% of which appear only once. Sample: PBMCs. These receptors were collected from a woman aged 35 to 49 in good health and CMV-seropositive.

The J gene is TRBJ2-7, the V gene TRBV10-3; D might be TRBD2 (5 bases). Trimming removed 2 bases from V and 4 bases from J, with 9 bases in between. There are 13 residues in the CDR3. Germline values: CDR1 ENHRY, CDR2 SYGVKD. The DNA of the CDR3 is TGTGCCATCAGTGAGCGGCTAGCTTACGAGCAGTACTTC. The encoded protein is CAISERLAYEQYF.

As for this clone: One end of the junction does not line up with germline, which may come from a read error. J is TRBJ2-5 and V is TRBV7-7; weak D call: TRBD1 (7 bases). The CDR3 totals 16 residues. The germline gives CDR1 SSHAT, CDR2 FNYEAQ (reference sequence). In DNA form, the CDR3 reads TGTGCTAGCAGCTTAGAAGGGGGCCGGCGGGGAGAGACCCAGTACTTC. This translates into CASSLEGGRRGETQYF.

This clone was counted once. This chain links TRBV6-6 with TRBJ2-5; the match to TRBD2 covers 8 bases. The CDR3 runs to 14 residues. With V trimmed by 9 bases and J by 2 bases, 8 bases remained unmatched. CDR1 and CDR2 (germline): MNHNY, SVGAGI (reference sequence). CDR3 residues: CASHAGTRQETQYF. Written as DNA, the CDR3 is TGTGCCAGTCACGCCGGGACTAGGCAAGAGACCCAGTACTTC.

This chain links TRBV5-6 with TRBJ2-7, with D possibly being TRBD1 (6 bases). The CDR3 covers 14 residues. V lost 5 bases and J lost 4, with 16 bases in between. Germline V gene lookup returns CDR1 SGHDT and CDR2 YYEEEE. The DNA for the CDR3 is TGTGCCAGCAGGGGCTATGCAGGGACATACGAGCAGTACTTC. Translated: CASRGYAGTYEQYF.

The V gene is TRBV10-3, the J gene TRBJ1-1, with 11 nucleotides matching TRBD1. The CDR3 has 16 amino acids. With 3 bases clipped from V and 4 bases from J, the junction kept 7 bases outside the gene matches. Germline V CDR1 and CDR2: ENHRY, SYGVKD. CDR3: CAISDRTGTGGTEAFF. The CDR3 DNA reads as TGTGCCATCAGTGATAGAACCGGGACAGGGGGCACTGAAGCTTTCTTT.

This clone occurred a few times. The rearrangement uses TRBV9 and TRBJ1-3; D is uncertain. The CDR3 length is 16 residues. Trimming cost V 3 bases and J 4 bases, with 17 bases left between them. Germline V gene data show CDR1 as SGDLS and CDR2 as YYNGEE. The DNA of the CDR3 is TGTGCCAGCAGCGGACACACGAAAGTTGGAGGAAACACCATATATTTT. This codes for CASSGHTKVGGNTIYF.

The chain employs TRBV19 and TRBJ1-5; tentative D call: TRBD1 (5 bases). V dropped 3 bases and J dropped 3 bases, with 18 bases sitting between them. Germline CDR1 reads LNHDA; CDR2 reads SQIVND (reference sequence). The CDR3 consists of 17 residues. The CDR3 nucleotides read TGTGCCAGTAGTATGCCAAGGGGAGGGAGCCTCAATCAGCCCCAGCATTTT. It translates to CASSMPRGGSLNQPQHF.

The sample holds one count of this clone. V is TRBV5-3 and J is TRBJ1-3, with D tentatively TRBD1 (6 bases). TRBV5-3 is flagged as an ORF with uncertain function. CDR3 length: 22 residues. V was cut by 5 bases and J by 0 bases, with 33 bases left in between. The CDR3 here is CARSQIYRDPRVLIPSGNTIYF. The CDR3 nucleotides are TGTGCCAGAAGTCAGATATACAGGGACCCAAGGGTCTTAATCCCCTCTGGAAACACCATATATTTT.

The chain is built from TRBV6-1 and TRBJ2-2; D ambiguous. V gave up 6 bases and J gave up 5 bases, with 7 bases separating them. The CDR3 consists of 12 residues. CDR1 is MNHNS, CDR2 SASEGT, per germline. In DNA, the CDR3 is TGTGCCAGCAGGACTGCTACCGGGGAGCTGTTTTTT. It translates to CASRTATGELFF.

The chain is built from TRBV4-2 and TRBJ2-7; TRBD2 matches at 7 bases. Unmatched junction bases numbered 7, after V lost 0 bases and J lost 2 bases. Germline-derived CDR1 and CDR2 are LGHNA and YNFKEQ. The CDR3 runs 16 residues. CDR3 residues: CASSQDRASGAYEQYF. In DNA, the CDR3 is TGTGCCAGCAGCCAAGACAGGGCTAGCGGCGCCTACGAGCAGTACTTC.

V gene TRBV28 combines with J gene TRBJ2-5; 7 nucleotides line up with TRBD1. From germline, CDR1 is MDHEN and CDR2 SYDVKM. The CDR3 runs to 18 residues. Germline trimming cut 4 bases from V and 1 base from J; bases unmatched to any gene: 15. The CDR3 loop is CASSSSDRYPPAQETQYF. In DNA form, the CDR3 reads TGTGCCAGCAGTTCCTCGGACAGGTATCCCCCCGCCCAAGAGACCCAGTACTTC.

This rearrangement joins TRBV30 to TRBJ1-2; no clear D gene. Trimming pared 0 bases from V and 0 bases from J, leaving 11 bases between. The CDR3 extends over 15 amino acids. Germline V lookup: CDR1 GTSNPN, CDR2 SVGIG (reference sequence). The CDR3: CAWSVPHRANYGYTF. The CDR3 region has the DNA TGTGCCTGGAGTGTACCCCACAGAGCTAACTATGGCTACACCTTC.

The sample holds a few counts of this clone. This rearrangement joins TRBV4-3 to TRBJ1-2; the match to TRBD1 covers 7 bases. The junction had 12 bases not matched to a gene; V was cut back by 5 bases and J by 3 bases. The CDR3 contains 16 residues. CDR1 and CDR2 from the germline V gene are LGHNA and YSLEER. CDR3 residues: CASSFQEGANDYGYTF. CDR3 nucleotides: TGCGCCAGCAGCTTCCAGGAGGGGGCGAATGACTATGGCTACACCTTC.

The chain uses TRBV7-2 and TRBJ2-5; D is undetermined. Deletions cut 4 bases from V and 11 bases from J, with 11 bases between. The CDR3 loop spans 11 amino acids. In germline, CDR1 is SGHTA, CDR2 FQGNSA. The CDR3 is CASSYTSRQYF. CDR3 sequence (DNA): TGTGCCAGCAGCTACACAAGTCGTCAGTACTTC.

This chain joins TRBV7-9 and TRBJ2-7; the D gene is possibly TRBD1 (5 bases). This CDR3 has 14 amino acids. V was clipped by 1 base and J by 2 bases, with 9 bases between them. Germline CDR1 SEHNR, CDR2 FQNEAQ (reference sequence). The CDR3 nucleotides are TGTGCCAGCAGCTTAGGGGGCGGACCCTACGAGCAGTACTTC. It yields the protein CASSLGGGPYEQYF.

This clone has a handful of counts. This CDR3 is CASSPGTGKDEAFF. The CDR3 nucleotides are TGCGCCAGCAGCCCGGGGACAGGAAAGGACGAAGCTTTCTTT. The genes are TRBV5-1 and TRBJ1-1; the match to TRBD1 covers 8 bases. V gave up 4 bases and J gave up 8 bases; unmatched junction bases: 10. The germline V gene encodes CDR1 SGHRS and CDR2 YFSETQ. This CDR3 comprises 14 residues.

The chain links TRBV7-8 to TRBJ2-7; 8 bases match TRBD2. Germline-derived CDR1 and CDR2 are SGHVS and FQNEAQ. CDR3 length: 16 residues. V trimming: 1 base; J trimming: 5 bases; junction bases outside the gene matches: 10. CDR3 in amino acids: CASSLGVGSGGHEQYF. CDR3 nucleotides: TGTGCCAGCAGCTTAGGAGTGGGAAGCGGGGGCCACGAGCAGTACTTC.

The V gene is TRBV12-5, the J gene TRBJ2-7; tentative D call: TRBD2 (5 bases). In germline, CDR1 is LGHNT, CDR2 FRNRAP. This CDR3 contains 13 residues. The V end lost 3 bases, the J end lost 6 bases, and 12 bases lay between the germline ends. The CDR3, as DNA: TGTGCTAGTGGTTTATCGGCTAGCCGCGAGCAGTACTTC. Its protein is CASGLSASREQYF.

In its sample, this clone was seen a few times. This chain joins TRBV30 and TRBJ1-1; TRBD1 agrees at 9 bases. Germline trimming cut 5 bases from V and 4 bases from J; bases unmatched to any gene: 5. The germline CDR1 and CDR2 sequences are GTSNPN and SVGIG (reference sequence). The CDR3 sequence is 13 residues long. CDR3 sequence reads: CAWVRQGGTEAFF. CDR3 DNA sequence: TGTGCCTGGGTTCGACAGGGGGGCACTGAAGCTTTCTTT.

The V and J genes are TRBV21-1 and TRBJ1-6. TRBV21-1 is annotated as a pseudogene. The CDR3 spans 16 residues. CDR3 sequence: CASSKYPRGYNSPLHF. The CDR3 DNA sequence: TGTGCCAGCAGCAAATATCCCCGGGGGTATAATTCACCCCTCCACTTT.